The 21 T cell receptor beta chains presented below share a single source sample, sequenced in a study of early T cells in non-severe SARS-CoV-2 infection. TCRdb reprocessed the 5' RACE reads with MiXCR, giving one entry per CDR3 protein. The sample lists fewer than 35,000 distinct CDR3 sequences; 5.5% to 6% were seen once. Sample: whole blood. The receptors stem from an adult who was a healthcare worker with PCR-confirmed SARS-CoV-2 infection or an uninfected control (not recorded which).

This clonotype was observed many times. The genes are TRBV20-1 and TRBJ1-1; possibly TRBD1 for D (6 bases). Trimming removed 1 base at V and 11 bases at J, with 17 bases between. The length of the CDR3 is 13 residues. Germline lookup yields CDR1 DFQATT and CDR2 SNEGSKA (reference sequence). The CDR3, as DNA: TGCAGTGCTAGAGGGGGGCAGGGTGATGTGGCTTTCTTT. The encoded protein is CSARGGQGDVAFF.

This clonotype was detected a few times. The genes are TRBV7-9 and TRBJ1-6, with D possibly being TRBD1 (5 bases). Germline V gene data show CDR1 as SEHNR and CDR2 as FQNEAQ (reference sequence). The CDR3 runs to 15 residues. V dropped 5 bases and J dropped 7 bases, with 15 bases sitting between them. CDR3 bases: TGTGCCAGCAGCGCGGAGGGACCGCAAAATTCACCCCTCCACTTT. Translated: CASSAEGPQNSPLHF.

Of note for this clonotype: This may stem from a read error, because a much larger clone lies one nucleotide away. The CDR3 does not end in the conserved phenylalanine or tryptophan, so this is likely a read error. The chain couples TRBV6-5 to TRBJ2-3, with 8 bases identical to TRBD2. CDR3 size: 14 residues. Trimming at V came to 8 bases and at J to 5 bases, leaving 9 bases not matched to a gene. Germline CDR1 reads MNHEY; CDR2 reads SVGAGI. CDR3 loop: CASGVKAGVDTQYL. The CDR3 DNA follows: TGTGCCAGCGGGGTGAAAGCGGGGGTAGATACGCAGTATCTT.

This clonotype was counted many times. CDR3 DNA: TGTGCCAGCAGTTACGTAGTGAACACTGAAGCTTTCTTT. The encoded protein is CASSYVVNTEAFF. The chain employs TRBV6-6 and TRBJ1-1; no firm D call. CDR1 is MNHNY, CDR2 SVGAGI, per germline (reference sequence). The CDR3 length is 13 residues. Trimming stripped 2 bases from V and 0 bases from J, with 4 bases between.

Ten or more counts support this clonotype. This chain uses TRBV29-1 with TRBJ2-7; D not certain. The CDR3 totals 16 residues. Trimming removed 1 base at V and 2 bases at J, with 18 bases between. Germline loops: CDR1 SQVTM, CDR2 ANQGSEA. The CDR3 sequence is CSVEGWLAESAYEQYF. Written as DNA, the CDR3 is TGCAGCGTTGAAGGTTGGTTGGCGGAATCGGCCTACGAGCAGTACTTC.

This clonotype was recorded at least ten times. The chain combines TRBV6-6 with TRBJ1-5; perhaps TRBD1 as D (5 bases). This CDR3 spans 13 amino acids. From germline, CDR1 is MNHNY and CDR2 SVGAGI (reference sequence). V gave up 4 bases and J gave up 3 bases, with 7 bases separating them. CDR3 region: CASSLGPNQPQHF. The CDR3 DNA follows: TGTGCCAGCAGTTTGGGGCCCAATCAGCCCCAGCATTTT.

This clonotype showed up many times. The CDR3 region is CASIERNTIYF. The CDR3 DNA reads as TGTGCCAGCATCGAGCGAAACACCATATATTTT. This rearrangement joins TRBV6-5 to TRBJ1-3, with no clear D. Germline V gives CDR1 MNHEY, CDR2 SVGAGI. The CDR3 runs to 11 residues. Between the trimmed V and J ends, which lost 7 bases and 5 bases, there was a span of 6 bases.

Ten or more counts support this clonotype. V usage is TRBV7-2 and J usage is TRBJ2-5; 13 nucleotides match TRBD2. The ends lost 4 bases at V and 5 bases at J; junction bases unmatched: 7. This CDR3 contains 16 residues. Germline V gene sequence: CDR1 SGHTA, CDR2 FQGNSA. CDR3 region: CASSSWTSGGRETQYF. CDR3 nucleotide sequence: TGTGCCAGCAGCTCCTGGACTAGCGGGGGTCGGGAGACCCAGTACTTC.

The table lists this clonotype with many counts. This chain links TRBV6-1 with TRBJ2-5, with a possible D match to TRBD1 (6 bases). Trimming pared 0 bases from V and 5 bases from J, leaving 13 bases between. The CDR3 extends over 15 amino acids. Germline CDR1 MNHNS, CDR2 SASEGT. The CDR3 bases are TGTGCCAGCAGTGAAGCCGCTGGGGGCGCGGAGACCCAGTACTTC. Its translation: CASSEAAGGAETQYF.

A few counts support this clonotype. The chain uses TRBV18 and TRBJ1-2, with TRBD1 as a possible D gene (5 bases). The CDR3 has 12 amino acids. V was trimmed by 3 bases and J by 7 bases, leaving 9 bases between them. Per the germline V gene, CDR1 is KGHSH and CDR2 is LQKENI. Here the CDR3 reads CASSPPQGGYTF. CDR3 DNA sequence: TGTGCCAGCTCACCCCCGCAGGGTGGCTACACCTTC. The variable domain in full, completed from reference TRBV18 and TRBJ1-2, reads NAGVMQNPRHLVRRRGQEARLRCSPMKGHSHVYWYRQLPEEGLKFMVYLQKENIIDESGMPKERFSAEFPKEGPSILRIQQVVRGDSAAYFCASSPPQGGYTFGSGTRLTVV.

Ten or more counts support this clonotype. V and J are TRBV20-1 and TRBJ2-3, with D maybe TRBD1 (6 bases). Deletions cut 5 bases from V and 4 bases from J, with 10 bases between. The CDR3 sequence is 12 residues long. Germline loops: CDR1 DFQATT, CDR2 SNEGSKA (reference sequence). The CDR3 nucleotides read TGCAGTGCTCGGACAGAGGCAGATACGCAGTATTTT. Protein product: CSARTEADTQYF.

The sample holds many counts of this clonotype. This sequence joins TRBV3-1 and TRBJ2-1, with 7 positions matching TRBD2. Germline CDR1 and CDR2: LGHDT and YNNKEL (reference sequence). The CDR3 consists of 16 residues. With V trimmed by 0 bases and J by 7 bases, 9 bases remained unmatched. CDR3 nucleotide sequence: TGTGCCAGCAGCCAAGATAGCAGTCAGGGAGGGAATGAGCAGTTCTTC. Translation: CASSQDSSQGGNEQFF.

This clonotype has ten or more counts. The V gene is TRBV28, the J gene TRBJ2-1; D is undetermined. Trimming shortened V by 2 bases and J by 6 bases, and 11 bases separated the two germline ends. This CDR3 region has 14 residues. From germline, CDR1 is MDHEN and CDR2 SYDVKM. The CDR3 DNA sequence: TGTGCCAGCAGTTTAGGGCGCCGAGTCAATGAGCAGTTCTTC. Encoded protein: CASSLGRRVNEQFF.

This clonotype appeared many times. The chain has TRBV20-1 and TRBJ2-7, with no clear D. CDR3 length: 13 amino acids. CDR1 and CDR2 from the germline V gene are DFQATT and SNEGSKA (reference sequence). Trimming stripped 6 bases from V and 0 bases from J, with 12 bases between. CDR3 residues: CSATPDDSYEQYF. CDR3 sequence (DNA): TGCAGTGCAACCCCGGACGACTCCTACGAGCAGTACTTC.

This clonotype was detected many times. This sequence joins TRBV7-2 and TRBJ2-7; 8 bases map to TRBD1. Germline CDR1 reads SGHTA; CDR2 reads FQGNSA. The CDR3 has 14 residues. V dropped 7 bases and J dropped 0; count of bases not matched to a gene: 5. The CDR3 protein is CASIEGQGSYEQYF. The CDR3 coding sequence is TGTGCCAGCATCGAAGGACAGGGCTCCTACGAGCAGTACTTC.

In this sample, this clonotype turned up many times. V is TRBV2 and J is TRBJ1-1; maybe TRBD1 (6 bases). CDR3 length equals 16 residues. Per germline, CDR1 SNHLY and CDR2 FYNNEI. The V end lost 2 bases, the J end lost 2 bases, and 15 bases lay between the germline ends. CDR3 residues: CASSERGAEYNTEAFF. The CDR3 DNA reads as TGTGCCAGCAGTGAAAGGGGGGCAGAATATAACACTGAAGCTTTCTTT.

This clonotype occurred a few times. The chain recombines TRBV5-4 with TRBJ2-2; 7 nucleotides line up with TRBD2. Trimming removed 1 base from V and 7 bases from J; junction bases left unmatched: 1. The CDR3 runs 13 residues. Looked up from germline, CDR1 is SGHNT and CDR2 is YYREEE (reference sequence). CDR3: CASSLSGVGELFF. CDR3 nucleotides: TGTGCCAGCAGCTTGAGCGGGGTCGGGGAGCTGTTTTTT.

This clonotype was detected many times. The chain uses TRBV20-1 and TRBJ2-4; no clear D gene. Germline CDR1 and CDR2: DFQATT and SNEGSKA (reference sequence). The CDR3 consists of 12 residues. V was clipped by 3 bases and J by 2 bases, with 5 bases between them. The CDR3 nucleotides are TGCAGTGCTAGGAGGTCCAAAAACATTCAGTACTTC. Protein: CSARRSKNIQYF.

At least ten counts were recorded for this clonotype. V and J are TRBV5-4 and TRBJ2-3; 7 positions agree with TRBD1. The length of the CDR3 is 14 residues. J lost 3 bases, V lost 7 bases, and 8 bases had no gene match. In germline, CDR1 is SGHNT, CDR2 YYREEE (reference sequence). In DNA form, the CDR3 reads TGTGCCAGCTCCCCGACAGGGCAAACAGATACGCAGTATTTT. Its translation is CASSPTGQTDTQYF.

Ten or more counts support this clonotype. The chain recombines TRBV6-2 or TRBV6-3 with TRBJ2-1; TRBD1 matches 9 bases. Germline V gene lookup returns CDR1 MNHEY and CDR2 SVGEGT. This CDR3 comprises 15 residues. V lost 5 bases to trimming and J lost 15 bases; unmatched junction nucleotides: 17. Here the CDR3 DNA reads TGTGCCAGCAGTCAGACTTTAGGGACAGGGAAGAGCCGGTTCTTC. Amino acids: CASSQTLGTGKSRFF.

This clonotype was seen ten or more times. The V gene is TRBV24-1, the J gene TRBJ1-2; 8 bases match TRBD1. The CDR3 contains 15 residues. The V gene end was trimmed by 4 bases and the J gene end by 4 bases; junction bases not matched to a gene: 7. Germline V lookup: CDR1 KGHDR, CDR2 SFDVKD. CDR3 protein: CATSDNSGTGYGYTF. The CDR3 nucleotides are TGTGCCACCAGTGACAATTCCGGGACAGGCTATGGCTACACCTTC.